One sample yielded the 5 T cell receptor beta chains listed below, sequenced in a study of T cell responses to AZD1222 COVID-19 vaccine. Clones were sequenced by immunoSEQ multiplex PCR, and TCRdb holds only the in-frame ones, with some missing. Among roughly 150,000 clones listed, 80% to 95% were seen once. Sequencing used peripheral blood, obtained on day 0 of AZD1222 vaccination. The receptor set was obtained from an adult in good health.

This clone is a singleton in its sample. This chain uses TRBV7-9 with TRBJ2-1, with D perhaps matching TRBD1 (6 bases). CDR1 SEHNR and CDR2 FQNEAQ come from the germline V gene (reference sequence). Between the trimmed V and J ends, which lost 5 bases and 8 bases, there was a span of 13 bases. This CDR3 is built from 13 residues. This CDR3 is CASSPGTTHEQFF. The CDR3 coding sequence is TGTGCCAGCAGCCCGGGGACAACTCATGAGCAGTTCTTC.

The chain joins TRBV23-1 to TRBJ1-1; D not resolved. TRBV23-1 is an ORF, with its function uncertain. Trimming removed 3 bases from V and 7 bases from J, with 9 bases in between. The CDR3 loop spans 12 amino acids. CDR3 residues: CASSHRSNEAFF. The CDR3 nucleotides are TGCGCCAGCAGTCATCGGAGCAATGAAGCTTTCTTT.

This chain connects TRBV3-1 (or the pseudogene TRBV3-2) to TRBJ2-1; 10 bases agree with TRBD2. Germline-derived CDR1 and CDR2 are LGHDT and YNNKEL (reference sequence). The CDR3 is made up of 15 amino acids. V lost 4 bases, J lost 4 bases, and 4 bases stayed unmatched. The CDR3 here is CASSLSGGRYNEQFF. In DNA form, the CDR3 reads TGTGCCAGCAGCCTTAGCGGGGGGCGGTACAATGAGCAGTTCTTC.

The J gene is TRBJ1-4, the V gene TRBV28, with D unclear. This CDR3 has 15 residues. V lost 1 base and J 4 bases, leaving 10 bases between the germline ends. Germline V gene sequence: CDR1 MDHEN, CDR2 SYDVKM. CDR3 nucleotides: TGTGCCAGCAGTTTATATGGAGGAGGTAATGAAAAACTGTTTTTT. It encodes CASSLYGGGNEKLFF. The full variable domain, in which reference TRBV28 and TRBJ1-4 provide the parts outside the CDR3, is DVKVTQSSRYLVKRTGEKVFLECVQDMDHENMFWYRQDPGLGLRLIYFSYDVKMKEKGDIPEGYSVSREKKERFSLILESASTNQTSMYLCASSLYGGGNEKLFFGSGTQLSVL.

V usage is TRBV7-6 and J usage is TRBJ1-5; no clear D gene. The CDR3 runs 13 residues. V lost 1 base to trimming and J lost 7 bases, with 8 bases between them. In germline, CDR1 is SGHVS, CDR2 FNYEAQ. The CDR3 loop is CASSLERLQPQHF. The CDR3 nucleotides read TGTGCCAGCAGCTTAGAGAGGTTACAGCCCCAGCATTTT. The entire variable domain, with the rest obtained from reference TRBV7-6 and TRBJ1-5, is as follows: GAGVSQSPRYKVTKRGQDVALRCDPISGHVSLYWYRQALGQGPEFLTYFNYEAQQDKSGLPNDRFSAERPEGSISTLTIQRTEQRDSAMYRCASSLERLQPQHFGDGTRLSIL.